The entry below describes one T cell receptor (beta chain). Its antigen is unknown. Germline CDR1 is LGHDT and CDR2 is YNNKEL (reference sequence). The CDR3 covers 14 residues. V shed 0 bases and J 4 bases; nucleotides not matched to a gene: 2. A second PCR of 7 to 11 cycles used a sample-barcoded 5' primer and a J-beta primer mix. Each CDR3 protein is one row after TCRdb ran MiXCR on the 5' RACE reads. The sample gives some 730,000 distinct CDR3 sequences, about 20% of which show up once; around a fifth is in the top ten. These data originate in a study of blood T cells in healthy people across ages. Study-wide points: Diversity was higher, and naive CD4+ cells more numerous, in long-lived donors than in aged donors. Researchers report that TCR beta diversity correlated strongly with naive T cell percentage.

The receptor's source is a man in his 70s in good health. V usage is TRBV3-1 and J usage is TRBJ1-2, with 7 bases matching TRBD1. Material for sequencing was blood. CDR3 nucleotides: TGTGCCAGCAGCCAAGATTACAGGGGCTATGGCTACACCTTC. It yields the protein CASSQDYRGYGYTF.